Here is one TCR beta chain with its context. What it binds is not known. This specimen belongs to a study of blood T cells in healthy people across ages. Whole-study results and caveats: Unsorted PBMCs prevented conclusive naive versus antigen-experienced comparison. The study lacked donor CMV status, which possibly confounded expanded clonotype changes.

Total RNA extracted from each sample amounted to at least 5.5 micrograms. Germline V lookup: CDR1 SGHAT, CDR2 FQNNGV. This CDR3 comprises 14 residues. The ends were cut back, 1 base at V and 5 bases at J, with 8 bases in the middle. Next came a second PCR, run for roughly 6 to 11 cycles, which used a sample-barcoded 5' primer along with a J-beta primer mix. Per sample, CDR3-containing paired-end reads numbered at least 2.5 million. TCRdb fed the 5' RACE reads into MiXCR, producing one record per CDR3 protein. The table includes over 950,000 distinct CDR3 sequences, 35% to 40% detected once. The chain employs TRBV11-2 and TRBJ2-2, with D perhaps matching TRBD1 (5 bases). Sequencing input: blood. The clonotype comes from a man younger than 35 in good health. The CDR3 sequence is CASSLVDTTGELFF. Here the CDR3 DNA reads TGTGCCAGCAGCTTAGTGGACACAACCGGGGAGCTGTTTTTT.